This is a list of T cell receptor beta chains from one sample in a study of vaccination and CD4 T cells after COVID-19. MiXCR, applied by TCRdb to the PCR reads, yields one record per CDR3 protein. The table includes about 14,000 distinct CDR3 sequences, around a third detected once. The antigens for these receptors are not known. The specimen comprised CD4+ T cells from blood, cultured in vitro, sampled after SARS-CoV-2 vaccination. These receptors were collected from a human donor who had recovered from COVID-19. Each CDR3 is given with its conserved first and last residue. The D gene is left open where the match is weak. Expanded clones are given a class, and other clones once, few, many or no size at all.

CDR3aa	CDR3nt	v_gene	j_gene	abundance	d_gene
CASSSGSGTGDYEQYF	TGTGCCAGCAGCTCCGGCTCCGGGACAGGGGACTACGAGCAGTACTTC	TRBV7-3	TRBJ2-7	few	TRBD1
CASSLGQVDTTYF	TGTGCCAGCAGCTTAGGACAGGTGGACACCACATATTTT	TRBV7-9	TRBJ1-3	few	.
CASSPGTSGRPLSNEQFF	TGTGCCAGCTCACCAGGCACTAGCGGGAGACCTTTGAGTAATGAGCAGTTCTTC	TRBV18	TRBJ2-1	.	TRBD2
CASKSRGYTDTQYF	TGTGCCAGCAAGAGCAGGGGTTACACAGATACGCAGTATTTT	TRBV19	TRBJ2-3	few	.
CASSLNRHKGETQYF	TGTGCCAGCAGCTTAAATAGGCACAAGGGCGAGACCCAGTACTTC	TRBV7-9	TRBJ2-5	.	.
CSASRGIGGYTF	TGCAGTGCTAGCAGGGGAATTGGTGGCTACACCTTC	TRBV20-1	TRBJ1-2	few	.
CASSLAAGGTEAFF	TGTGCCAGCAGCTTAGCGGCAGGGGGGACTGAAGCTTTCTTT	TRBV7-9	TRBJ1-1	few	TRBD1
CASSLERTGRRAFF	TGTGCCAGCAGCCTAGAACGAACAGGGCGGCGGGCTTTCTTT	TRBV6-1	TRBJ1-1	.	.
CASSYSGGNTEAFF	TGTGCCAGCAGTTACTCGGGGGGGAACACTGAAGCTTTCTTT	TRBV6-2/TRBV6-3	TRBJ1-1	.	.
CASSGHTGELFF	TGTGCCAGCAGTGGACATACCGGGGAGCTGTTTTTT	TRBV2	TRBJ2-2	.	.
CASSQDQGRLTEAFF	TGCGCCAGCAGCCAAGATCAGGGGCGCCTCACTGAAGCTTTCTTT	TRBV4-3	TRBJ1-1	.	.
CASSSTSGSVGQFF	TGTGCCAGCAGCTCGACTAGCGGGAGCGTTGGGCAGTTCTTC	TRBV7-3	TRBJ2-1	.	TRBD2
CASSSGGTLSYEQYF	TGTGCCAGCAGTTCGGGAGGGACCTTATCCTACGAGCAGTACTTC	TRBV12-3/TRBV12-4	TRBJ2-7	.	TRBD2
CSASQGRRPNEQFF	TGCAGCGCCTCACAGGGGAGGAGGCCCAATGAGCAGTTCTTC	TRBV20-1	TRBJ2-1	.	.
CASSSHSISDGSDEQYF	TGTGCCAGCAGTTCCCACTCAATAAGTGACGGCTCCGACGAGCAGTACTTC	TRBV6-5	TRBJ2-7	once	.
CASTWEGTANYGYTF	TGCGCCAGCACCTGGGAGGGGACAGCTAACTATGGCTACACCTTC	TRBV5-1	TRBJ1-2	.	TRBD1
CASGRGLAGPDEQFF	TGTGCTAGTGGCCGGGGACTAGCGGGACCGGATGAGCAGTTCTTC	TRBV12-5	TRBJ2-1	.	TRBD2
CAWSHRGMNTEAFF	TGTGCCTGGAGCCACCGAGGGATGAACACTGAAGCTTTCTTT	TRBV30	TRBJ1-1	few	.
CASRTMDSPMNTEAFF	TGTGCCAGCCGTACCATGGACAGCCCCATGAACACTGAAGCTTTCTTT	TRBV27	TRBJ1-1	few	.
CASSYSQGYEQYF	TGTGCCAGCAGCTATAGTCAGGGTTACGAGCAGTACTTC	TRBV7-2	TRBJ2-7	.	.
CASSLLTGSTGYTF	TGCGCCAGCAGTTTGTTGACAGGGTCGACTGGCTACACCTTC	TRBV10-2	TRBJ1-2	.	TRBD1
CASIDLSVKGNTGELFF	TGTGCCAGCATCGACCTTTCCGTGAAGGGGAACACCGGGGAGCTGTTTTTT	TRBV6-1	TRBJ2-2	few	.
CASNPSFAANYGYTF	TGTGCCAGTAACCCAAGTTTCGCAGCCAACTATGGCTACACCTTC	TRBV19	TRBJ1-2	few	.
CASSFFVAGTDTQYF	TGTGCCAGCAGCTTCTTTGTCGCGGGAACAGATACGCAGTATTTT	TRBV7-2	TRBJ2-3	few	.
CASTQTTNHGEQFF	TGTGCCAGCACCCAAACTACGAATCATGGTGAGCAGTTCTTC	TRBV6-2/TRBV6-3	TRBJ2-1	medium-sized	.
CAGRTASTDTQYF	TGTGCCGGCCGAACCGCCTCCACAGATACGCAGTATTTT	TRBV6-1	TRBJ2-3	few	.
CASSFDQANSPLHF	TGTGCCAGCAGTTTCGACCAGGCGAATTCACCCCTCCACTTT	TRBV28	TRBJ1-6	.	.
CASSLGQGFYNSPLHF	TGTGCCAGCAGCTTGGGACAGGGGTTCTATAATTCACCCCTCCACTTT	TRBV7-9	TRBJ1-6	.	TRBD1
CASSLNGQPQHF	TGTGCCAGCAGCTTAAACGGTCAGCCCCAGCATTTT	TRBV7-8	TRBJ1-5	few	.
CASLVSTDTQYF	TGTGCTTCCTTGGTTAGCACAGATACGCAGTATTTT	TRBV15	TRBJ2-3	few	.
CASSLKPHYRANNYGYTF	TGTGCCAGCAGCTTAAAGCCGCACTACAGGGCCAATAACTATGGCTACACCTTC	TRBV7-3	TRBJ1-2	.	.
CASSVGPNQETQYF	TGTGCCAGCAGTGTTGGTCCGAACCAAGAGACCCAGTACTTC	TRBV2	TRBJ2-5	.	.
CASKSTSGNTGELFF	TGTGCCAGTAAATCGACTAGCGGGAACACCGGGGAGCTGTTTTTT	TRBV19	TRBJ2-2	.	TRBD2
CASSPSGRGSPLHF	TGTGCCAGCAGTCCTAGTGGGAGGGGTTCACCCCTCCACTTT	TRBV21-1	TRBJ1-6	.	.
CASTAGRYSNQPQHF	TGTGCCAGCACCGCGGGCAGGTATAGCAATCAGCCCCAGCATTTT	TRBV6-1	TRBJ1-5	few	.
CASSFSTQETQYF	TGTGCCAGCAGCTTTAGTACCCAAGAGACCCAGTACTTC	TRBV7-2	TRBJ2-5	.	.
CASSLWQGITDTQYF	TGTGCCAGCAGTTTGTGGCAGGGGATCACAGATACGCAGTATTTT	TRBV27	TRBJ2-3	.	.
CASSPTPSGGNNEQFF	TGTGCCAGCAGCCCAACCCCTAGCGGGGGAAACAATGAGCAGTTCTTC	TRBV7-7	TRBJ2-1	few	TRBD2
CAISGGTSGTTDTQYF	TGTGCCATCAGTGGGGGGACTAGCGGGACCACAGATACGCAGTATTTT	TRBV10-3	TRBJ2-3	.	TRBD2
CAIREGQGGFTEAFF	TGTGCCATCAGGGAGGGACAGGGAGGTTTCACTGAAGCTTTCTTT	TRBV10-3	TRBJ1-1	few	TRBD1
CASSVGGRLNTEAFF	TGTGCCAGCAGCGTAGGAGGCAGGTTGAACACTGAAGCTTTCTTT	TRBV9	TRBJ1-1	.	.
CASSLQGGGSYEQYF	TGTGCCAGCAGTTTACAGGGCGGAGGGTCCTACGAGCAGTACTTC	TRBV28	TRBJ2-7	.	.
CASSFAGAEKLFF	TGTGCCAGCAGCTTTGCCGGCGCCGAAAAACTGTTTTTT	TRBV7-9	TRBJ1-4	.	.
CAWSGYISNQPQHF	TGTGCCTGGAGTGGATATATTAGCAATCAGCCCCAGCATTTT	TRBV30	TRBJ1-5	.	.
CASKPGRNQETQYF	TGTGCCAGCAAACCGGGACGGAACCAAGAGACCCAGTACTTC	TRBV19	TRBJ2-5	few	.
CASSLGQGATKNIQYF	TGTGCCAGCAGCCTAGGACAGGGGGCTACCAAAAACATTCAGTACTTC	TRBV2	TRBJ2-4	.	TRBD1
CASSTSEFSSYEQYF	TGTGCCAGCAGCACTAGCGAATTCAGCTCCTACGAGCAGTACTTC	TRBV7-2	TRBJ2-7	.	TRBD2
CASSLGPVRGGMGTDTQYF	TGTGCCAGCAGTTTGGGTCCCGTTCGGGGGGGGATGGGCACAGATACGCAGTATTTT	TRBV28	TRBJ2-3	few	TRBD2
CASSKGGLAYEQYF	TGTGCCAGTAGTAAGGGGGGGCTAGCGTACGAGCAGTACTTC	TRBV19	TRBJ2-7	few	.
CASSYDRGTEAFF	TGTGCCAGTAGTTACGACAGGGGCACTGAAGCTTTCTTT	TRBV19	TRBJ1-1	large	TRBD1
CASFLVNTEAFF	TGTGCCAGCTTTTTGGTGAACACTGAAGCTTTCTTT	TRBV7-9	TRBJ1-1	.	.
CATSDSRRDEQYF	TGTGCCACCAGTGATTCCAGGAGGGACGAGCAGTACTTC	TRBV24-1	TRBJ2-7	.	.
CASSEYGLNNEQFF	TGTGCCAGCAGTGAATACGGACTGAACAATGAGCAGTTCTTC	TRBV25-1	TRBJ2-1	.	.
CASSLQGVLGPQHF	TGTGCCAGCAGCTTACAGGGGGTTTTAGGCCCCCAGCATTTT	TRBV5-6	TRBJ1-5	.	TRBD1
CASSLGVGEQYF	TGTGCCAGCAGCTTAGGGGTTGGCGAGCAGTACTTC	TRBV7-2	TRBJ2-7	once	.